These 23 T cell receptor beta chains share one sample of origin, sequenced in a study of preoperative IRX-2 immunotherapy in early breast cancer. As to treatment: preoperative locoregional IRX-2 cytokine immunotherapy. Repertoires were generated with immunoSEQ multiplex PCR, while TCRdb's copy carries only in-frame clones and drops some. The sample records about 37,000 clones, approximately 80% being singletons. Sequencing used lymph node tissue, obtained after IRX-2 immunotherapy. All receptors come from a human donor with breast cancer.

This clone was seen once. The chain uses TRBV7-1 and TRBJ1-4; TRBD1 aligns across 7 bases. TRBV7-1 is an ORF, and what it does is uncertain. V was pared by 5 bases and J by 6 bases, with 6 bases of the junction left unmatched. The length of the CDR3 is 14 residues. The CDR3 nucleotides are TGTGCCAGCAGCAGCAGGGGGAATTATGAAAAACTGTTTTTT. Translating gives CASSSRGNYEKLFF.

The chain employs TRBV19 and TRBJ1-2; D might be TRBD1 (6 bases). The CDR3 extends over 15 amino acids. Trimming shortened V by 4 bases and J by 7 bases, and 19 bases separated the two germline ends. Per the germline V gene, CDR1 is LNHDA and CDR2 is SQIVND (reference sequence). CDR3 in DNA: TGTGCCAGTAGTAAAAGAGGACAGAGCCAGAGTGGCTACACCTTC. This encodes CASSKRGQSQSGYTF. The full variable domain, rest sourced from reference TRBV19 and TRBJ1-2, is DGGITQSPKYLFRKEGQNVTLSCEQNLNHDAMYWYRQDPGQGLRLIYYSQIVNDFQKGDIAEGYSVSREKKESFPLTVTSAQKNPTAFYLCASSKRGQSQSGYTFGSGTRLTVV.

This chain joins TRBV11-3 and TRBJ2-7; no clear D gene. Trimming took 5 bases from V and 2 from J, leaving 13 bases between them. This CDR3 has 14 residues. CDR1 is SGHNT, CDR2 YENEEA, per germline. As DNA, the CDR3 is TGTGCCAGCAGCGGCCGGGTCCCTCCCTACGAGCAGTACTTC. It is translated as CASSGRVPPYEQYF.

The gene calls are TRBV19 and TRBJ2-3; 8 bases are shared with TRBD1. This CDR3 spans 15 amino acids. Germline values: CDR1 LNHDA, CDR2 SQIVND (reference sequence). V lost 3 bases and J lost 2; bases outside the gene matches: 4. CDR3 loop: CASSMGDRNTDTQYF. The CDR3 region has the DNA TGTGCCAGTAGTATGGGGGACAGGAACACAGATACGCAGTATTTT.

This chain uses TRBV19 with TRBJ1-5; D is uncertain. Trimming left V 3 bases short and J 6 bases short, with 15 bases between. The CDR3 consists of 15 residues. Per the germline V gene, CDR1 is LNHDA and CDR2 is SQIVND (reference sequence). CDR3 residues: CASSIRARGGQPQHF. The CDR3 DNA follows: TGTGCCAGTAGTATTAGGGCGCGGGGAGGTCAGCCCCAGCATTTT.

This rearrangement joins TRBV28 to TRBJ1-1; 7 nucleotides agree with TRBD1. V was pared by 6 bases and J by 6 bases, with 7 bases of the junction left unmatched. The germline gives CDR1 MDHEN, CDR2 SYDVKM. This CDR3 is built from 13 residues. The chain's CDR3 is CASRENRGPEAFF. CDR3 bases: TGTGCCAGCAGAGAAAACAGGGGTCCTGAAGCTTTCTTT.

This clone was observed a single time. This chain connects TRBV5-1 to TRBJ2-1; D perhaps matches TRBD1 (6 bases). Germline CDR1 SGHRS, CDR2 YFSETQ. This CDR3 is built from 14 residues. V lost 7 bases to trimming and J lost 0 bases, with 11 bases between them. In DNA form, the CDR3 reads TGCGCCAGCGGAACAGGGTCCTCCTACAATGAGCAGTTCTTC. Amino acid sequence: CASGTGSSYNEQFF.

The V and J genes are TRBV23-1 and TRBJ1-2; D is perhaps TRBD1 (5 bases). TRBV23-1 is noted as an ORF with a role that remains uncertain. The V end was cut by 6 bases, the J end by 2 bases, with 19 bases between. This CDR3 region has 16 residues. In DNA form, the CDR3 reads TGCGCCAGCAGCCCCACCCAGGAGGGGAGGAACTATGGCTACACCTTC. It specifies CASSPTQEGRNYGYTF.

V and J are TRBV2 and TRBJ2-1; D gene ambiguous. Germline loops: CDR1 SNHLY, CDR2 FYNNEI. The CDR3 totals 13 residues. V was pared by 8 bases and J by 4 bases, with 12 bases between. The CDR3 loop reads CASQSDVYNEQFF. The CDR3 nucleotides are TGTGCCAGCCAATCAGATGTATACAATGAGCAGTTCTTC.

This clone was picked up one time. This chain links TRBV10-1 with TRBJ2-1; TRBD2 matches at 7 bases. The V gene end was trimmed by 3 bases and the J gene end by 9 bases; junction bases not matched to a gene: 8. CDR3 size: 14 residues. The V gene's germline CDR1 is WNHNN and CDR2 SYGVQD (reference sequence). CDR3 sequence reads: CASSEIAGYREQFF. The CDR3 bases are TGCGCCAGCAGTGAAATAGCGGGTTACCGTGAGCAGTTCTTC.

J is TRBJ1-4 and V is TRBV19; D ambiguous. The CDR3 loop spans 13 amino acids. Trimming stripped 6 bases from V and 5 bases from J, with 10 bases between. Germline-derived CDR1 and CDR2 are LNHDA and SQIVND (reference sequence). The CDR3 DNA is TGTGCCAGTAGGGGAGGACCGAATGAAAAACTGTTTTTT. This sequence encodes CASRGGPNEKLFF.

This chain links TRBV6-8 with TRBJ2-7; TRBD1 might be the D (6 bases). V lost 2 bases and J 0 bases, leaving 17 bases between the germline ends. The germline V gene has CDR1 MNHGY and CDR2 SAAAGT. The CDR3 consists of 17 residues. CDR3 in amino acids: CASSYARDGQPSYEQYF. CDR3 sequence (DNA): TGTGCCAGCAGTTACGCCCGTGACGGACAGCCCTCCTACGAGCAGTACTTC.

This chain connects TRBV14 to TRBJ1-2; 9 bases align to TRBD1. Per the germline V gene, CDR1 is SGHDN and CDR2 is FVKESK. The CDR3 sequence is 16 residues long. V gave up 6 bases and J gave up 2 bases; unmatched junction bases: 10. The CDR3 DNA is TGTGCCAGCAGTGGGGGACCGGGGACAGGGAACTATGGCTACACCTTC. Translated: CASSGGPGTGNYGYTF.

CDR3 in DNA: TGTGCCAGCAGCTTGGGGGGCAGGCTAACCTACGAGCAGTACTTC. It specifies CASSLGGRLTYEQYF. V usage is TRBV11-3 and J usage is TRBJ2-7; the D gene could be TRBD1 or TRBD2 (6 bases each). This CDR3 has 15 residues. Trimming pared 3 bases from V and 2 bases from J, leaving 14 bases between. Germline V gene data show CDR1 as SGHNT and CDR2 as YENEEA. The full variable domain, in which reference TRBV11-3 and TRBJ2-7 provide the parts outside the CDR3, is EAGVVQSPRYKIIEKKQPVAFWCNPISGHNTLYWYLQNLGQGPELLIRYENEEAVDDSQLPKDRFSAERLKGVDSTLKIQPAELGDSAVYLCASSLGGRLTYEQYFGPGTRLTVT.

The gene calls are TRBV6-8 and TRBJ2-2; no firm D call. The CDR3 extends over 15 amino acids. Per germline, CDR1 MNHGY and CDR2 SAAAGT. Trimming left V 2 bases short and J 1 base short, with 8 bases between. The chain's CDR3 is CASSYRQRNTGELFF. The CDR3 DNA reads TGTGCCAGCAGTTACCGTCAGAGGAACACCGGGGAGCTGTTTTTT.

The V call is TRBV7-8, the J call TRBJ2-7, with D perhaps TRBD1 (6 bases). The length of the CDR3 is 13 residues. Trimming took 8 bases from V and 0 from J, leaving 11 bases between them. CDR1 is SGHVS, CDR2 FQNEAQ, per germline. CDR3 bases: TGTGCCAGCGGAATGGACAGCTCCTACGAGCAGTACTTC. Protein product: CASGMDSSYEQYF.

This clone was seen a handful of times. The chain joins TRBV30 to TRBJ2-5; 8 nucleotides agree with TRBD1. Germline-derived CDR1 and CDR2 are GTSNPN and SVGIG (reference sequence). The CDR3 has 12 amino acids. V lost 5 bases to trimming and J lost 8 bases; unmatched junction nucleotides: 7. CDR3 amino acids: CAWGSQGATQYF. In DNA form, the CDR3 reads TGTGCCTGGGGATCCCAGGGGGCAACCCAGTACTTC.

In its sample, this clone was seen once. The J gene is TRBJ2-2, the V gene TRBV5-1; 8 nucleotides agree with TRBD1. V trimming: 1 base; J trimming: 5 bases; junction bases outside the gene matches: 4. The CDR3 has 15 amino acids. The germline V gene encodes CDR1 SGHRS and CDR2 YFSETQ. The CDR3 DNA follows: TGCGCCAGCAGCTTGCGACAGGGGTTGACCGGGGAGCTGTTTTTT. The encoded protein is CASSLRQGLTGELFF.

The chain links TRBV5-1 to TRBJ1-2, with a weak D call TRBD1 (6 bases). The CDR3 sequence is 14 residues long. Germline V gives CDR1 SGHRS, CDR2 YFSETQ. V dropped 2 bases and J dropped 4 bases, with 12 bases sitting between them. The CDR3 nucleotides read TGCGCCAGCAGCTTAGACGGAGGGGGCTATGGCTACACCTTC. Translated: CASSLDGGGYGYTF.

V and J are TRBV6-8 and TRBJ2-5; 10 nucleotides align to TRBD1. Germline V CDR1 and CDR2: MNHGY, SAAAGT. This CDR3 has 14 amino acids. The V and J ends lost 11 bases and 7 bases, in that order; junction bases with no gene match: 13. This CDR3 reads CAGSYAGTGVTQYF. CDR3 coding DNA: TGTGCCGGCTCCTATGCCGGGACAGGGGTGACCCAGTACTTC.

The rearrangement links TRBV7-6 to TRBJ1-3, with a tentative D call TRBD1 (6 bases). V was shortened by 5 bases and J by 5 bases, with 13 bases between the two germline ends. Germline CDR1 reads SGHVS; CDR2 reads FNYEAQ. The CDR3 length is 14 residues. CDR3 protein: CASSPRTDRNTIYF. DNA of the CDR3: TGTGCCAGCAGCCCCCGGACAGATCGAAACACCATATATTTT.

This clone is categorized as medium-sized (0.01 to 0.1%). V and J are TRBV6-8 and TRBJ1-1; TRBD1 matches 9 bases. In germline, CDR1 is MNHGY, CDR2 SAAAGT. The CDR3 runs 15 residues. CDR3 bases: TGTGCAGAGGGGACCGGGACAGGGCTTGGCACTGAAGCTTTCTTT. This translates into CAEGTGTGLGTEAFF.

This rearrangement joins TRBV11-3 to TRBJ2-7, with D possibly being TRBD1 (6 bases). Deletions cut 3 bases from V and 7 bases from J, with 19 bases between. There are 15 residues in the CDR3. Per germline, CDR1 SGHNT and CDR2 YENEEA. CDR3 sequence: CASSLVGGGSGEQYF. CDR3 coding DNA: TGTGCCAGCAGCTTGGTAGGTGGGGGCTCGGGGGAGCAGTACTTC.